This entry is about one T cell receptor (beta chain). The junction shows a germline mismatch at one end, possibly a read error. Germline V gene lookup returns CDR1 SGHTA and CDR2 FQGTGA. This CDR3 spans 9 amino acids. The entry originates in a study of control samples from healthy donors and cancer patients. Assay used: immunoSEQ multiplex PCR; TCRdb lists only in-frame clones, some missing. There are about 180,000 clones in the sample; nearly 90% occur only once, and more than 1.3% lies in the top ten. The chain uses TRBV7-3 and TRBJ2-7; unclear D gene. The sequenced sample was blood. This sequence originates from a woman aged 45 to 65 in good health. Here the CDR3 DNA reads TGTGCCAGCAGCTTAGTTTCGATTTTC. Protein: CASSLVSIF.